This TCR beta chain is from a study of T cells in Graves' hyperthyroidism and ophthalmopathy. Notes on this clonotype: The antigen is unknown.

TCR beta CDR3 regions were amplified from RNA. HTBI primers were employed in a first-round RT-PCR of the TCR CDR3. TCRdb reanalysed the multiplex PCR reads using MiXCR and keeps one entry per CDR3 protein. The sample comprises about half a million distinct CDR3 sequences, less than 25% of which are singletons, and less than 30% rests with the top ten. Study-wide results and limits: Blood held most thyroid clonotypes expanded above 0.001 frequency. Stable hyperthyroidism and ophthalmopathy were separated using 13 V-J signatures.

Exclusion of patients followed from uncontrolled infection, other autoimmune disease, pregnancy or lactation. PBMCs came from more than 8.5 ml fresh peripheral blood. The CDR3 covers 15 residues. Germline-derived CDR1 and CDR2 are MDHEN and SYDVKM. Trimming took off 7 bases at V and 5 bases at J, with 20 bases between the two ends. V usage is TRBV28 and J usage is TRBJ2-5; D might be TRBD2 (5 bases). This TCR came from a man aged 18-30 years with Graves' hyperthyroidism. The sample was blood. The CDR3 DNA follows: TGTGCCAGCAACCCCCCGGGGATAAGGTCTGAGACCCAGTACTTC. Encoded protein: CASNPPGIRSETQYF.